This TCR beta chain appears in the sequencing data of a study of T-cell memory formation after mild COVID-19. About the study: TCR clusters were mostly donor specific. Study-wide findings and caveats: Prior to infection, memory already included some responding clones, suggesting cross-reactive memory joined.

Points on this clonotype: Its antigen is currently unknown.

Researchers used 5'RACE with constant-segment primers to make TCR alpha and TCR beta cDNA libraries that carry sample barcodes and UMIs. A single record per CDR3 protein comes from TCRdb applying MiXCR to the 5' RACE reads. Among about 110,000 distinct CDR3 sequences listed, more than 15% were seen once. The origin of this receptor is an adult woman who had mild COVID-19 (a few samples of this study predate the infection). Cell type and time point are not known. Sequencing used PBMCs or a T cell subset sorted from them (not recorded which).

The CDR3 DNA follows: TGCAGTGCTAGGGAGGGGAAGGGGGCCGGAAACACCATATATTTT. Translating gives CSAREGKGAGNTIYF. The chain employs TRBV20-1 and TRBJ1-3; TRBD1 matches at 7 bases. CDR3 length equals 15 residues. V was clipped by 3 bases and J by 4 bases; unmatched bases: 9. Germline CDR1 and CDR2: DFQATT and SNEGSKA (reference sequence).